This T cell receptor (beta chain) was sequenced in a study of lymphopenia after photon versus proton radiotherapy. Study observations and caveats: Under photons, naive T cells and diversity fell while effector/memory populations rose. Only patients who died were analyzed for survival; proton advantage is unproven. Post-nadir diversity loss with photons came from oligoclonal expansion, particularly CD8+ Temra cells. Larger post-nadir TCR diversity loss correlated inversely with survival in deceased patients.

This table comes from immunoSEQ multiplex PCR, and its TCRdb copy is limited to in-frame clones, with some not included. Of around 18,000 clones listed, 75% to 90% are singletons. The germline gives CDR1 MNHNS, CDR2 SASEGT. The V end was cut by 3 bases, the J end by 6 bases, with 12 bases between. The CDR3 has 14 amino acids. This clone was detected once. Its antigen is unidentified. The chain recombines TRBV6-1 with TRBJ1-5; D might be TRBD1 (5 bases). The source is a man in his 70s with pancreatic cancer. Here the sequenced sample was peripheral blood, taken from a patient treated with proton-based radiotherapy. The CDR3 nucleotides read TGTGCCAGCAGTGACCGGGGGTGGGTTCAGCCCCAGCATTTT. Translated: CASSDRGWVQPQHF.